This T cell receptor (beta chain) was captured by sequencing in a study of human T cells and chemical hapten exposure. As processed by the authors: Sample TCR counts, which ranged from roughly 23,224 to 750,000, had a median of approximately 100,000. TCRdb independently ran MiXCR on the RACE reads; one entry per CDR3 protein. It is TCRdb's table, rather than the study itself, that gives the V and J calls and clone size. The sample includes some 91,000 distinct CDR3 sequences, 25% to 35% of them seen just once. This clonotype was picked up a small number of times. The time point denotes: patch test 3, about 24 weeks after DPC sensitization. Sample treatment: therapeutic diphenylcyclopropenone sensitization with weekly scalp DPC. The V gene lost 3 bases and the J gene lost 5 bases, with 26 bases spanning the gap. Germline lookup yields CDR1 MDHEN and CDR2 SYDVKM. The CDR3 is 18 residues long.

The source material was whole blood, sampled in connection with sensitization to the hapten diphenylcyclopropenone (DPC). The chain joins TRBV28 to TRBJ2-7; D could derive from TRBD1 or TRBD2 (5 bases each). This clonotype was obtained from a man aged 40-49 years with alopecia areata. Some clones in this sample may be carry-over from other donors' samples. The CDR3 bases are TGTGCCAGCAGTTTCCCCCTTCGGCTCGGGACGATCGACAACGAGCAGTACTTC. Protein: CASSFPLRLGTIDNEQYF.